These 14 T cell receptor beta chains were sequenced from one sample in a study of shared clonotypes between healthy human individuals. Naive CD8 populations comprised CD45RO-negative cells positively selected for CCR7, excluding terminally differentiated effector memory CD45RA+ cells. TCRdb keeps only in-frame clones here, not all; method: immunoSEQ multiplex PCR. The sample includes about 580,000 clones, 95% to 98% of them seen just once. The sequencing input was naive CD8+ T cells sorted from blood. All receptors come from a man younger than 40 in good health.

The chain carries TRBV19 and TRBJ2-1, with D perhaps matching TRBD1 or TRBD2 (5 bases each). Germline V gene lookup returns CDR1 LNHDA and CDR2 SQIVND (reference sequence). The length of the CDR3 is 17 residues. V was pared by 3 bases and J by 4 bases, with 19 bases between. The CDR3 protein is CASSILYRDAEYNEQFF. Here the CDR3 DNA reads TGTGCCAGTAGTATCCTATACCGGGACGCTGAATACAATGAGCAGTTCTTC.

The rearrangement links TRBV6-5 to TRBJ2-1, with 9 bases lining up with TRBD2. Trimming took 1 base from V and 9 from J; bases not matched to a gene: 7. The CDR3 has 15 amino acids. CDR1 is MNHEY and CDR2 is SVGAGI in the germline V gene. The CDR3 spells CASSYFLAGVVEQFF. As DNA, the CDR3 is TGTGCCAGCAGTTACTTCTTAGCGGGAGTCGTTGAGCAGTTCTTC.

A note on this clone: Other DNA sequences in this sample translate to the same CDR3. J is TRBJ2-1 and V is TRBV9; 9 nucleotides match TRBD2. CDR3 length: 15 residues. Germline V gene data show CDR1 as SGDLS and CDR2 as YYNGEE. J gave up 4 bases and V 3 bases, and 5 bases lay outside the gene matches. The CDR3 protein is CASSGGAGGYNEQFF. Written as DNA, the CDR3 is TGTGCCAGCAGCGGAGGGGCGGGAGGGTACAATGAGCAGTTCTTC. Based on the CDR3 plus reference TRBV9 and TRBJ2-1, the full variable domain is DSGVTQTPKHLITATGQRVTLRCSPRSGDLSVYWYQQSLDQGLQFLIQYYNGEERAKGNILERFSAQQFPDLHSELNLSSLELGDSALYFCASSGGAGGYNEQFFGPGTRLTVL.

CDR3 sequence: CASSYSGTDFSNQPQHF. In nucleotides, the CDR3 is TGTGCCAGCAGTTACTCCGGGACGGATTTTTCCAATCAGCCCCAGCATTTT. The rearrangement joins TRBV7-8 to TRBJ1-5; possibly TRBD1 for D (5 bases). The germline V gene encodes CDR1 SGHVS and CDR2 FQNEAQ. V lost 6 bases and J 3 bases, leaving 21 bases between the germline ends. CDR3 length: 17 residues.

The rearrangement joins TRBV11-2 to TRBJ2-1; possibly TRBD2 for D (6 bases). There are 16 residues in the CDR3. The V end was cut by 5 bases, the J end by 5 bases, with 19 bases between. Germline-derived CDR1 and CDR2 are SGHAT and FQNNGV. CDR3 region: CASSLGDLPRNNEQFF. The CDR3 DNA reads as TGTGCCAGCAGCCTCGGGGACTTACCCCGGAACAATGAGCAGTTCTTC.

The chain links TRBV2 to TRBJ1-2; 8 positions agree with TRBD1. The ends lost 3 bases at V and 4 bases at J; junction bases unmatched: 4. Germline V gene lookup returns CDR1 SNHLY and CDR2 FYNNEI. The CDR3 loop spans 14 amino acids. Here the CDR3 DNA reads TGTGCCAGCAGTGATCAGGGGGCGTCCTATGGCTACACCTTC. Protein sequence: CASSDQGASYGYTF.

This clone has only one observation. This rearrangement joins TRBV9 to TRBJ2-5; 8 bases are a match to TRBD2. Germline V gives CDR1 SGDLS, CDR2 YYNGEE. The V gene end was trimmed by 1 base and the J gene end by 4 bases; junction bases not matched to a gene: 6. This CDR3 has 15 amino acids. The CDR3: CASSVRLAGGETQYF. The CDR3 nucleotides are TGTGCCAGCAGCGTAAGGCTAGCGGGTGGAGAGACCCAGTACTTC.

This chain joins TRBV29-1 and TRBJ2-1; 13 positions agree with TRBD2. V dropped 3 bases and J dropped 7; count of bases not matched to a gene: 9. Germline V lookup: CDR1 SQVTM, CDR2 ANQGSEA. CDR3 length equals 16 residues. The CDR3 reads CSVEPTSGRVKNEQFF. DNA of the CDR3: TGCAGCGTTGAGCCCACTAGCGGGAGGGTAAAGAATGAGCAGTTCTTC.

The chain has TRBV7-9 and TRBJ1-2, with D uncertain. The CDR3 runs 15 residues. Trimming removed 4 bases from V and 6 bases from J, with 18 bases in between. Germline assignment: CDR1 SEHNR and CDR2 FQNEAQ (reference sequence). As DNA, the CDR3 is TGTGCCAGCAGCTCCCAAGGCTTGCTTCAAAATGGCTACACCTTC. Amino acid sequence: CASSSQGLLQNGYTF.

This clone is a singleton in its sample. This chain uses TRBV4-1 with TRBJ1-1; D possibly corresponds to TRBD1 (5 bases). Germline CDR1 MGHRA, CDR2 YSYEKL. This CDR3 contains 14 residues. The ends were cut back, 0 bases at V and 0 bases at J, with 5 bases in the middle. This chain's CDR3 is CASSQEGVNTEAFF. DNA of the CDR3: TGCGCCAGCAGCCAAGAGGGGGTGAACACTGAAGCTTTCTTT.

The chain couples TRBV7-3 to TRBJ2-1; D unresolved. Trimming pared 2 bases from V and 9 bases from J, leaving 14 bases between. The CDR3 runs to 14 residues. Looked up from germline, CDR1 is SGHTA and CDR2 is FQGTGA. The CDR3 DNA reads TGTGCCAGCAGCTTATCTCTAGATTCCAGTGAGCAGTTCTTC. It specifies CASSLSLDSSEQFF.

The chain employs TRBV27 and TRBJ2-7; D is unresolved. Trimming pared 0 bases from V and 5 bases from J, leaving 14 bases between. CDR1 is MNHEY and CDR2 is SMNVEV in the germline V gene (reference sequence). CDR3 length: 15 residues. This chain's CDR3 is CASSLSGPQSDEQYF. The CDR3 nucleotides read TGTGCCAGCAGTTTATCAGGGCCTCAAAGCGACGAGCAGTACTTC.

The J gene is TRBJ1-1, the V gene TRBV2; D remains ambiguous. This CDR3 comprises 12 residues. Trimming cost V 3 bases and J 1 base, with 3 bases left between them. The germline gives CDR1 SNHLY, CDR2 FYNNEI. In nucleotides, the CDR3 is TGTGCCAGCAGTGATTGGAACACTGAAGCTTTCTTT. This translates into CASSDWNTEAFF.

This chain uses TRBV5-4 with TRBJ1-1; D gene ambiguous. The CDR3 is 15 amino acids. The germline gives CDR1 SGHNT, CDR2 YYREEE (reference sequence). Trimming pared 4 bases from V and 7 bases from J, leaving 20 bases between. In nucleotides, the CDR3 is TGTGCCAGCAGCGAATGGAACCAAAATCGGGGTGAAGCTTTCTTT. This sequence encodes CASSEWNQNRGEAFF.